The present TCR beta chain was sequenced within a study of blood T cell repertoires in COVID-19. Study at large: The origin of the acute and convalescent COVID-19 samples was the United States, Italy and Spain. T cells, B-cell-depleted T cells, or PBMCs provided the cDNA or gDNA that served as material.

Authors' processing steps: Amplification from reference gene primers served as the basis for estimated nucleated cell counts. Sequencing was performed with immunoSEQ multiplex PCR; in TCRdb, only in-frame clones are kept and a portion is missing. V and J calls and clone size are as listed in that table; D and trimming were resolved from the DNA. The sample contains roughly 100,000 clones, 70% to 90% of which appear only once. The germline V and J ends were trimmed by 6 bases and 7 bases, with 15 bases remaining between them. The germline V gene encodes CDR1 MNHEY and CDR2 SVGAGI. This CDR3 spans 13 amino acids. This clone has only one observation.

This receptor was taken from a man in his forties or fifties in a cohort sampled during active COVID-19. Sequencing was done on a sample of peripheral blood. V and J are TRBV6-5 and TRBJ2-5, with a weak D call TRBD2 (6 bases). The CDR3 region has the DNA TGTGCCAGCAGCCCCGGGCGGGGAGTGACCCAGTACTTC. Protein product: CASSPGRGVTQYF.